Listed below are T cell receptor beta chains from one sample, sequenced in a study of regulatory T cells in long-lasting Graves disease. TCRdb ran MiXCR on the multiplex PCR reads and lists one entry per CDR3 protein. The sample yields under 450,000 distinct CDR3 sequences, about 11% seen once. These data were likewise used in another study, on T cells in Graves' hyperthyroidism and ophthalmopathy.

The sequencing here drew on peripheral blood mononuclear cells (PBMCs), taken at new diagnosis, from a patient treated with antithyroid drugs. These receptors were obtained from a young woman with Graves disease. The CDR3 runs from the conserved cysteine through the conserved F or W. A D gene is named only where the DNA matches it firmly. A clone size is listed for some rows: how often the clone was seen (once, few, many), or a class if it is expanded.

d_call: TRBD1
clone_size: .
v_call: TRBV18
j_call: TRBJ2-5
cdr3_aa: CANSPGTGGTQYF
cdr3_nt: TGTGCCAACTCACCAGGGACAGGGGGGACCCAGTACTTC

d_call: TRBD2
clone_size: many
v_call: TRBV18
j_call: TRBJ2-7
cdr3_aa: CASSPDLAGEQYF
cdr3_nt: TGTGCCAGCTCACCCGATCTAGCGGGCGAGCAGTACTTC

d_call: TRBD2
clone_size: few
v_call: TRBV7-2
j_call: TRBJ2-3
cdr3_aa: CASSSLSGRLPTDTQYF
cdr3_nt: TGTGCCAGCAGCTCTCTTAGCGGGAGGTTACCCACAGATACGCAGTATTTT

d_call: .
clone_size: .
v_call: TRBV6-5
j_call: TRBJ2-1
cdr3_aa: CASSSLVIRGSEQFF
cdr3_nt: TGTGCCAGCAGTTCCCTAGTAATTAGAGGAAGTGAGCAGTTCTTC

d_call: TRBD2
clone_size: many
v_call: TRBV6-9
j_call: TRBJ2-1
cdr3_aa: CASSSRLAGGVEQFF
cdr3_nt: TGTGCCAGCAGTTCCCGACTAGCGGGGGGGGTTGAGCAGTTCTTC

d_call: .
clone_size: many
v_call: TRBV12-3/TRBV12-4
j_call: TRBJ2-5
cdr3_aa: CASGGGLQETQYF
cdr3_nt: TGTGCCAGTGGGGGGGGCCTTCAAGAGACCCAGTACTTC

d_call: .
clone_size: .
v_call: TRBV5-1
j_call: TRBJ2-5
cdr3_aa: CASSLGEWETQYF
cdr3_nt: TGCGCCAGCAGCTTGGGGGAGTGGGAGACCCAGTACTTC

d_call: .
clone_size: many
v_call: TRBV6-2/TRBV6-3
j_call: TRBJ2-7
cdr3_aa: CASSYLAVSSYEQYF
cdr3_nt: TGTGCCAGCAGTTACTTAGCGGTAAGCTCCTACGAGCAGTACTTC

d_call: TRBD1
clone_size: few
v_call: TRBV10-2
j_call: TRBJ1-2
cdr3_aa: CASSEWGTGDGYTF
cdr3_nt: TGCGCCAGCAGTGAGTGGGGGACAGGGGATGGCTACACCTTC

d_call: .
clone_size: many
v_call: TRBV3-1
j_call: TRBJ2-1
cdr3_aa: CASSQGLNEQFF
cdr3_nt: TGTGCCAGCAGCCAAGGGTTGAATGAGCAGTTCTTC

d_call: .
clone_size: many
v_call: TRBV6-1
j_call: TRBJ1-1
cdr3_aa: CASRIMNTEAFF
cdr3_nt: TGTGCCAGCAGGATAATGAACACTGAAGCTTTCTTT

d_call: .
clone_size: .
v_call: TRBV5-1
j_call: TRBJ2-6
cdr3_aa: CASSWVLAGANVLTF
cdr3_nt: TGCGCCAGCAGCTGGGTACTGGCTGGGGCCAACGTCCTGACTTTC

d_call: .
clone_size: many
v_call: TRBV28
j_call: TRBJ2-4
cdr3_aa: CASSLLTSTQYF
cdr3_nt: TGTGCCAGCAGTTTGCTCACTAGTACTCAGTACTTC